One sample yielded the 17 T cell receptor beta chains listed below, sequenced in a study of human T cells and chemical hapten exposure (dated by TCRdb to about 2021). The intended sense of this specimen's time point label: pre-sensitization, week 0. What this sample's treatment or condition label stands for: therapeutic diphenylcyclopropenone sensitization with weekly scalp DPC. Libraries were made using RACE. Data came from a NextSeq 500. TCRdb cleaned the public reads at Q25 with fastp, built clones with MiXCR and kept in-frame beta chains. Duplicate CDR3 protein sequences are folded into a single record with the most common DNA and genes. This sample holds 89,000 or so distinct CDR3 sequences; 7.5% to 9.5% were observed only once. About 2.5% of the sample comes from the top ten. The sequencing here drew on whole blood, taken in connection with sensitization to the hapten diphenylcyclopropenone (DPC). These receptors were collected from a man between 40 and 49 years old with alopecia areata. Some clones in this sample may be carry-over from other donors' samples.

In the case of this clonotype: This may stem from a read error, because a much larger clone lies one nucleotide away. The gene calls are TRBV7-6 and TRBJ1-1, with 8 bases that match TRBD1. CDR3 length equals 15 residues. In germline, CDR1 is SGHVS, CDR2 FNYEAQ. With 5 bases clipped from V and 0 bases from J, the junction kept 5 bases outside the gene matches. CDR3 bases: TGTGCCAGCAGCCGTTGGACAGGGTTGAACACTGAAGCTTTCTTT. Its protein product is CASSRWTGLNTEAFF.

This clonotype was recorded at least ten times. The chain employs TRBV28 and TRBJ2-7, with 13 bases matching TRBD2. CDR3 length: 17 amino acids. Germline V gene data show CDR1 as MDHEN and CDR2 as SYDVKM. J was trimmed by 6 bases and V by 3 bases; bases with no gene match: 11. Here the CDR3 DNA reads TGTGCCAGCAGTTTCGGGACTAGCGGGACCGGGGTATCCGAGCAGTACTTC. Amino acids: CASSFGTSGTGVSEQYF.

This clonotype was observed many times. The CDR3 loop is CAIRGASGANVLTF. The CDR3 region has the DNA TGTGCCATCAGGGGGGCCTCTGGGGCCAACGTCCTGACTTTC. This chain connects TRBV10-3 to TRBJ2-6; possible D gene TRBD1, 6 bases. The V end lost 6 bases, the J end lost 0 bases, and 6 bases lay between the germline ends. The CDR3 length is 14 residues. Germline V lookup: CDR1 ENHRY, CDR2 SYGVKD.

The chain couples TRBV4-1 to TRBJ2-1, with D perhaps matching TRBD1 (6 bases). V was pared by 4 bases and J by 3 bases, with 16 bases between. CDR3 length: 16 amino acids. Germline CDR1 MGHRA, CDR2 YSYEKL. In nucleotides, the CDR3 is TGCGCCAGCAGCCGACCAAGTTGGACAGACTACAATGAGCAGTTCTTC. Protein sequence: CASSRPSWTDYNEQFF.

Many counts were recorded for this clonotype. This sequence joins TRBV28 and TRBJ1-2, with D unclear. This CDR3 has 14 amino acids. V was clipped by 5 bases and J by 4 bases, with 14 bases between them. Germline loops: CDR1 MDHEN, CDR2 SYDVKM. Written as DNA, the CDR3 is TGTGCCAGCAGTCCTCCTGACAAGTTCTATGGCTACACCTTC. This encodes CASSPPDKFYGYTF.

This clonotype was seen more than once but under ten times. The genes are TRBV14 and TRBJ2-3; the D is unclear. The CDR3 covers 14 residues. V was shortened by 0 bases and J by 8 bases, with 12 bases between the two germline ends. CDR1 is SGHDN, CDR2 FVKESK, per germline. The CDR3 spells CASSQDATARTQYF. CDR3 bases: TGTGCCAGCAGCCAAGATGCCACAGCACGTACGCAGTATTTT. The whole variable domain, filled in from reference TRBV14 and TRBJ2-3, reads EAGVTQFPSHSVIEKGQTVTLRCDPISGHDNLYWYRRVMGKEIKFLLHFVKESKQDESGMPNNRFLAERTGGTYSTLKVQPAELEDSGVYFCASSQDATARTQYFGPGTRLTVL.

This clonotype was observed at least ten times. The chain uses TRBV18 and TRBJ2-5; TRBD1 matches at 7 bases. V was pared by 3 bases and J by 5 bases, with 3 bases of the junction left unmatched. The CDR3 consists of 13 residues. CDR1 is KGHSH and CDR2 is LQKENI in the germline V gene. The CDR3 DNA is TGTGCCAGCTCACCGGGGACAGCGGAGACCCAGTACTTC. This translates into CASSPGTAETQYF.

This clonotype was seen only a few times. The V and J genes are TRBV13 and TRBJ1-2; D not resolved. Germline-derived CDR1 and CDR2 are PRHDT and FYEKMQ (reference sequence). There are 14 residues in the CDR3. With 2 bases removed from V and 2 bases from J, the gap between germline ends came to 9 bases. In DNA, the CDR3 is TGTGCCAGCAGCTTACGACCCTCCAACTATGGCTACACCTTC. As protein: CASSLRPSNYGYTF.

J is TRBJ1-4 and V is TRBV4-1; 7 positions agree with TRBD1. The CDR3 length is 16 residues. Germline V gene sequence: CDR1 MGHRA, CDR2 YSYEKL. V was pared by 3 bases and J by 0 bases, with 4 bases of the junction left unmatched. The CDR3 coding sequence is TGCGCCAGCAGCCACGGGACAGTAGCAACTAATGAAAAACTGTTTTTT. This encodes CASSHGTVATNEKLFF.

The CDR3 protein is CASSHPASGSYEQYV. The CDR3, as DNA: TGTGCCAGCAGTCATCCGGCTAGCGGATCCTACGAGCAGTACGTC. This sequence joins TRBV7-2 and TRBJ2-7; 7 bases are shared with TRBD2. J was trimmed by 1 base and V by 6 bases; bases with no gene match: 9. Germline CDR1 and CDR2: SGHTA and FQGNSA. This CDR3 comprises 15 residues.

V and J are TRBV6-5 and TRBJ1-2, with 8 bases that match TRBD1. The germline CDR1 and CDR2 sequences are MNHEY and SVGAGI. V was clipped by 0 bases and J by 7 bases; unmatched bases: 4. CDR3 length: 14 residues. CDR3 loop: CASSYSAGGSGYTF. In DNA, the CDR3 is TGTGCCAGCAGTTACTCCGCAGGGGGCAGTGGCTACACCTTC.

The chain employs TRBV5-4 and TRBJ2-7; D call uncertain. The CDR3 length is 13 residues. CDR1 and CDR2 from the germline V gene are SGHNT and YYREEE (reference sequence). Trimming cost V 0 bases and J 4 bases, with 8 bases left between them. CDR3 in DNA: TGTGCCAGCAGCTTGGCCCCATCATACGAGCAGTACGTC. Amino acids: CASSLAPSYEQYV.

This clonotype was detected ten times or more. This sequence joins TRBV2 and TRBJ2-2; 7 nucleotides agree with TRBD2. Germline CDR1 reads SNHLY; CDR2 reads FYNNEI. With V trimmed by 8 bases and J by 2 bases, 11 bases remained unmatched. The CDR3 loop spans 16 amino acids. CDR3 in DNA: TGTGCCAGCGATCAGAGAAGGACTAGTAACACCGGGGAGCTGTTTTTT. It is translated as CASDQRRTSNTGELFF.

The chain carries TRBV7-2 and TRBJ2-1; 15 nucleotides line up with TRBD2. The germline V gene encodes CDR1 SGHTA and CDR2 FQGNSA. The CDR3 contains 17 residues. V shed 7 bases, J shed 0 bases, and the junction held 4 bases outside the gene matches. CDR3 coding DNA: TGTGCCAGCACCGGGACTAGCGGGAGGAGCTCCTACAATGAGCAGTTCTTC. This translates into CASTGTSGRSSYNEQFF. The variable domain in full, with the rest retrieved from reference TRBV7-2 and TRBJ2-1, is GAGVSQSPSNKVTEKGKDVELRCDPISGHTALYWYRQSLGQGLEFLIYFQGNSAPDKSGLPSDRFSAERTGGSVSTLTIQRTQQEDSAVYLCASTGTSGRSSYNEQFFGPGTRLTVL.

This clonotype showed up just a few times. The gene calls are TRBV7-9 and TRBJ2-3; 11 bases match TRBD2. The J segment lost 6 bases and the V segment lost 3 bases, leaving 5 bases of the junction unmatched. Germline loops: CDR1 SEHNR, CDR2 FQNEAQ (reference sequence). The CDR3 is 15 residues long. The CDR3 bases are TGTGCCAGCAGCTTTGAACTAGCGGGAGCCGATACGCAGTATTTT. Translated, it gives CASSFELAGADTQYF.

This clonotype was recorded many times. This chain joins TRBV11-1 and TRBJ2-1; no clear D gene. V was trimmed by 2 bases and J by 8 bases, leaving 4 bases between them. This CDR3 spans 11 amino acids. The germline gives CDR1 SGHAT, CDR2 FQDESV (reference sequence). In nucleotides, the CDR3 is TGTGCCAGCAGCTTAAGAGATGAGCAGTTCTTC. This codes for CASSLRDEQFF.

This clonotype was observed a few times. This sequence joins TRBV7-2 and TRBJ2-5; tentatively, D is TRBD2 (6 bases). Germline V gene sequence: CDR1 SGHTA, CDR2 FQGNSA. This CDR3 spans 14 amino acids. V was pared by 4 bases and J by 5 bases, with 14 bases between. The CDR3 DNA is TGTGCCAGCAGCTCCGGGACTCTTACTGAGACCCAGTACTTC. Residues: CASSSGTLTETQYF. Full variable domain (missing parts from reference TRBV7-2 and TRBJ2-5): GAGVSQSPSNKVTEKGKDVELRCDPISGHTALYWYRQSLGQGLEFLIYFQGNSAPDKSGLPSDRFSAERTGGSVSTLTIQRTQQEDSAVYLCASSSGTLTETQYFGPGTRLLVL.